The 14 T cell receptor beta chains presented below share a single source sample, sequenced in a study of response to subunit inactivated influenza vaccine (dated by TCRdb to about 2018). Libraries came from RT-PCR. Data came from an Illumina HiSeq 2500. TCRdb reworked the public reads: Q25 trimming with fastp, MiXCR clone assembly, productive beta chains retained. One record per CDR3 amino acid sequence lists the most common genes and DNA. In this sample the table shows around 540,000 distinct CDR3 sequences, over 9.5% of which occur a single time. The ten largest clones represent around 9.6% of the sample. This sample comprised PBMCs from blood, obtained on the day of vaccination. The receptors stem from a man aged 50 to 59 who received an inactivated influenza vaccine. Donor details come from another sample of the same person, matched by shared clones.

This clonotype was recorded many times. The genes are TRBV9 and TRBJ1-1; a weak D match, TRBD1 (5 bases). Germline loops: CDR1 SGDLS, CDR2 YYNGEE. Trimming took off 3 bases at V and 1 base at J, with 10 bases between the two ends. The CDR3 contains 14 residues. The chain's CDR3 is CASSAVTGNTEAFF. CDR3 DNA: TGTGCCAGCAGCGCCGTTACAGGGAACACTGAAGCTTTCTTT.

This chain joins TRBV29-1 and TRBJ1-2; tentative D call: TRBD1 (6 bases). V shed 4 bases and J shed 6 bases, with 12 bases lying between them. Germline V gene lookup returns CDR1 SQVTM and CDR2 ANQGSEA. This CDR3 is 12 amino acids long. This chain's CDR3 is CSVGLGGHGYTF. The CDR3 DNA reads as TGCAGCGTTGGTTTGGGGGGGCATGGCTACACCTTC.

The V gene is TRBV5-1, the J gene TRBJ2-7; 14 nucleotides agree with TRBD2. V trimming: 4 bases; J trimming: 2 bases; junction bases outside the gene matches: 8. CDR1 is SGHRS, CDR2 YFSETQ, per germline. The CDR3 extends over 17 amino acids. CDR3 in DNA: TGCGCCAGCAGCACTGGGACTAGCGGGAGAGCGGCCTACGAGCAGTACTTC. It codes for CASSTGTSGRAAYEQYF. Using reference TRBV5-1 and TRBJ2-7 for the parts outside the CDR3, the full variable domain is KAGVTQTPRYLIKTRGQQVTLSCSPISGHRSVSWYQQTPGQGLQFLFEYFSETQRNKGNFPGRFSGRQFSNSRSEMNVSTLELGDSALYLCASSTGTSGRAAYEQYFGPGTRLTVT.

CDR3 sequence reads: CASSSPTGRLNEQFF. The CDR3 nucleotides are TGTGCCAGCAGCTCACCTACCGGGCGTTTGAATGAGCAGTTCTTC. The chain uses TRBV7-8 and TRBJ2-1; the D is unclear. The length of the CDR3 is 15 residues. With 4 bases removed from V and 7 bases from J, the gap between germline ends came to 17 bases. The germline gives CDR1 SGHVS, CDR2 FQNEAQ.

This clonotype has ten or more counts. The rearrangement uses TRBV6-2 or TRBV6-3 and TRBJ1-5, with D perhaps TRBD1 (5 bases). Per the germline V gene, CDR1 is MNHEY and CDR2 is SVGEGT. This CDR3 has 13 amino acids. With 10 bases removed from V and 2 bases from J, the gap between germline ends came to 12 bases. CDR3 bases: TGTGCCACCGTTGGGACCGGCAATCAGCCCCAGCATTTT. It translates to CATVGTGNQPQHF.

This rearrangement joins TRBV7-2 to TRBJ2-7; the D gene could be TRBD1 or TRBD2 (5 bases each). Germline V gene lookup returns CDR1 SGHTA and CDR2 FQGNSA. V dropped 0 bases and J dropped 6 bases, with 12 bases sitting between them. The CDR3 consists of 14 residues. CDR3 bases: TGTGCCAGCAGCTTAGCTAGTCGGGGACCCGAGCAGTACTTC. Its protein is CASSLASRGPEQYF.

DNA of the CDR3: TGTGCCAGCAGCAGTGGACAGGGAAACTATGGCTACACCTTC. It codes for CASSSGQGNYGYTF. This chain links TRBV6-1 with TRBJ1-2, with 8 bases fitting TRBD1. J lost 2 bases, V lost 6 bases, and 5 bases had no gene match. The CDR3 consists of 14 residues. Germline V gives CDR1 MNHNS, CDR2 SASEGT.

In this sample, this clonotype turned up many times. The V gene is TRBV7-9, the J gene TRBJ1-2; D perhaps matches TRBD1 (5 bases). Germline-derived CDR1 and CDR2 are SEHNR and FQNEAQ (reference sequence). This CDR3 has 13 residues. Trimming stripped 1 base from V and 5 bases from J, with 8 bases between. In DNA form, the CDR3 reads TGTGCCAGCAGCTTAGGGGGGTCTTATGGCTACACCTTC. It yields the protein CASSLGGSYGYTF.

The chain employs TRBV10-3 and TRBJ2-1; D gene uncertain. CDR1 ENHRY and CDR2 SYGVKD come from the germline V gene. Trimming removed 2 bases from V and 11 bases from J, with 10 bases in between. This CDR3 is 12 amino acids long. CDR3 in amino acids: CAISELLTQQFF. CDR3 sequence (DNA): TGTGCCATCAGTGAGCTCCTTACCCAGCAGTTCTTC.

The chain is built from TRBV28 and TRBJ1-1; the D is unclear. The germline V gene has CDR1 MDHEN and CDR2 SYDVKM. This CDR3 is 16 amino acids long. The V and J ends lost 0 bases and 1 base respectively, with 12 bases between them. CDR3 in amino acids: CASSLWRSVSNTEAFF. CDR3 nucleotides: TGTGCCAGCAGTTTATGGCGGTCGGTTTCGAACACTGAAGCTTTCTTT.

The V and J genes are TRBV6-1 and TRBJ2-5; D is undetermined. The V gene's germline CDR1 is MNHNS and CDR2 SASEGT. Trimming removed 5 bases from V and 3 bases from J, with 10 bases in between. This CDR3 comprises 13 residues. The CDR3 loop is CASSNNEKETQYF. DNA for the CDR3: TGTGCCAGCAGTAATAACGAGAAAGAGACCCAGTACTTC.

This clonotype was observed a few times. The chain uses TRBV20-1 and TRBJ2-3; 10 positions agree with TRBD1. The CDR3 loop spans 14 amino acids. Per germline, CDR1 DFQATT and CDR2 SNEGSKA (reference sequence). V shed 6 bases and J 5 bases; nucleotides not matched to a gene: 8. CDR3 sequence reads: CSARQGAREDTQYF. The CDR3 DNA reads as TGCAGTGCCAGACAGGGGGCGCGTGAAGATACGCAGTATTTT.

This clonotype was recorded a few times. The chain has TRBV3-1 and TRBJ2-5; 10 bases fit TRBD2. Germline values: CDR1 LGHDT, CDR2 YNNKEL (reference sequence). V lost 5 bases to trimming and J lost 2 bases; unmatched junction nucleotides: 8. CDR3 size: 16 residues. The CDR3 spells CASSSLAGAIQETQYF. The DNA for the CDR3 is TGTGCCAGCAGCTCCCTAGCGGGGGCCATACAAGAGACCCAGTACTTC.

The chain has TRBV12-3 or TRBV12-4 and TRBJ1-1, with TRBD1 identical over 7 bases. Trimming took 6 bases from V and 0 from J; bases not matched to a gene: 7. The CDR3 contains 15 residues. Here the CDR3 DNA reads TGTGCCAGCAGGGCCGGGACAGTGCTGAACACTGAAGCTTTCTTT. It yields the protein CASRAGTVLNTEAFF.